The present T cell receptor (beta chain) was sequenced within a study of T-cell reconstitution after alpha-beta-depleted transplantation in children. The library targeted TCRbeta and was prepared with unique molecular identifiers. TCRdb fed the PCR reads into MiXCR, producing one record per CDR3 protein. The table lists hundreds of thousands of distinct CDR3 sequences, 20% to 25% of them singletons. With regard to this clonotype: Its matching antigen is unknown.

Points from the study as a whole: At one year after transplant, newly produced T cells mostly accounted for T-cell counts and diversity.

V lost 2 bases and J 0 bases, leaving 8 bases between the germline ends. This CDR3 is 15 amino acids long. V usage is TRBV12-3 or TRBV12-4 and J usage is TRBJ1-3; no firm D call. Here the sequenced sample was PBMCs, mostly from graft donor cells, taken 360 days after TCRalphabeta/CD19-depleted stem cell transplant. The source is a boy in the first two years of life who had a stem cell transplant for acute myeloid leukemia, so the T cells may come from the graft donor. CDR3 region: CASSLTPNSGNTIYF. The DNA for the CDR3 is TGTGCCAGCAGTTTAACCCCGAACTCTGGAAACACCATATATTTT.